This is a list of T cell receptor beta chains from one sample in a study of T cell responses to AZD1222 COVID-19 vaccine. Generated by immunoSEQ multiplex PCR, the TCRdb table keeps only in-frame clones and is missing some. The data contain approximately 160,000 clones, 85% to 95% of them singletons. Here the sequenced sample was peripheral blood, taken on day 0 of AZD1222 vaccination. The receptors were gathered from an adult in good health. Each CDR3 is given with its conserved first and last residue. D genes are given only for firm matches. Clone size, where shown, is once, few, many, or a class for clones that have expanded.

abundance,v_gene,j_gene,d_gene,CDR3nt,CDR3aa
.,TRBV12-3/TRBV12-4,TRBJ1-3,.,TGTGCCAGCAGTGACCAGGGAAACACCATATATTTT,CASSDQGNTIYF
many,TRBV9,TRBJ1-1,TRBD1,TGTGCCAGCAGCGCTTTCCACGGGCAGGGGGCGACAGGTGAAGCTTTCTTT,CASSAFHGQGATGEAFF
.,TRBV27,TRBJ1-3,.,TGTGCCAGCAGTGCCCACTCTGGAAACACCATATATTTT,CASSAHSGNTIYF
.,TRBV5-1,TRBJ1-1,.,TGCGCCAGCAGCTTGGCGCCCGTGGATACTGAAGCTTTCTTT,CASSLAPVDTEAFF
.,TRBV19,TRBJ1-1,.,TGTGCCAGTAGTACAAGAGGGACTTACCCCACTGAAGCTTTCTTT,CASSTRGTYPTEAFF
.,TRBV7-2,TRBJ1-3,.,TGTGCCAGTAGTCAGGGAAACACCATATATTTT,CASSQGNTIYF
.,TRBV19,TRBJ2-3,TRBD1,TGTGCCAGTAGTATTACGCCCGGGACAGTCCGCACAGATACGCAGTATTTT,CASSITPGTVRTDTQYF
.,TRBV5-6,TRBJ2-3,.,TGTGCCAGCAGCGCGTTCAGGTTTAGCACAGATACGCAGTATTTT,CASSAFRFSTDTQYF
.,TRBV20-1,TRBJ1-2,.,TGCAGTGCTAATCAGGCGTATGGCTACACCTTC,CSANQAYGYTF
.,TRBV5-5,TRBJ1-5,TRBD1,TGTGCCAGCAGCGGAAGGACAGGAAATAATCAGCCCCAGCATTTT,CASSGRTGNNQPQHF
.,TRBV11-2,TRBJ1-4,.,TGTGCCAGCCGGGACCGCTCTGAAAAACTGTTTTTT,CASRDRSEKLFF
.,TRBV12-3/TRBV12-4,TRBJ1-4,.,TGTGCCAGCAGCCTCGACGGTGAAAAACTGTTTTTT,CASSLDGEKLFF
.,TRBV7-7,TRBJ1-6,.,TGTGCCAGCAGCTCCTTTTTTAAAGCTCGGAATTCACCCCTCCACTTT,CASSSFFKARNSPLHF
once,TRBV4-3,TRBJ2-7,.,TGCGCCAGCAGCCAAGGACCGGGACACCAGTACGAGCAGTACTTC,CASSQGPGHQYEQYF
few,TRBV3-1/TRBV3-2,TRBJ2-5,.,TGTGCCAGCAGACCTGAGGAAGAGACCCAGTACTTC,CASRPEEETQYF
.,TRBV5-1,TRBJ1-6,.,TGCGCCAACGGAACAGAGTCGGGCTCCTATAATTCACCCCTCCACTTT,CANGTESGSYNSPLHF
.,TRBV1,TRBJ1-3,.,TGCACCAGCAGCCAAGCAGGGGGCTCTGGAAACACCATATATTTT,CTSSQAGGSGNTIYF
.,TRBV5-1,TRBJ2-3,.,TGCGCCAGCAGCTTAGGTAGGCAGGGTACAGATACGCAGTATTTT,CASSLGRQGTDTQYF
.,TRBV30,TRBJ1-1,.,TGTGCCTGGAGTGTATCTCGGGAAACTGAAGCTTTCTTT,CAWSVSRETEAFF
.,TRBV4-2,TRBJ1-2,TRBD1,TGTGCCAGCAGCCCCGGACAGGGTGGCTATGGCTACACCTTC,CASSPGQGGYGYTF
.,TRBV27,TRBJ1-5,TRBD1,TGTGCCAGCAGAACCGGGACAGGGGCAAATCAGCCCCAGCATTTT,CASRTGTGANQPQHF
.,TRBV7-9,TRBJ1-2,TRBD1,TGTGCCAGCAGCTTAGTAGGGACAGACGTGGGGGGCTACACCTTC,CASSLVGTDVGGYTF
.,TRBV7-2,TRBJ1-1,.,TGTGCCAGCAGCTTAGTTGGGGGGCCCAAGGGGAACACTGAAGCTTTCTTT,CASSLVGGPKGNTEAFF
.,TRBV12-3/TRBV12-4,TRBJ1-4,.,TGTGCCAGCAGTTTGGCCCAAAAACTGTTTTTT,CASSLAQKLFF
.,TRBV6-5,TRBJ2-7,.,TGTGCCAGCTTGAGGGCGGGGCTTGACTCCTACGAGCAGTACTTC,CASLRAGLDSYEQYF
.,TRBV10-3,TRBJ2-3,.,TGTGCCACCCGAACAGATACGCAGTATTTT,CATRTDTQYF
.,TRBV28,TRBJ2-3,TRBD1,TGTGCCAGCAGTTTGGGACAGGGCCCTGATACGCAGTATTTT,CASSLGQGPDTQYF
.,TRBV5-6,TRBJ1-4,.,TGTGCCAGCAGCTTGGGGGACATAGGAGAAAAACTGTTTTTT,CASSLGDIGEKLFF
.,TRBV5-1,TRBJ1-2,TRBD1,TGCGCCAGCAGCTTGGGACAGGGGGCAATATATGGCTACACCTTC,CASSLGQGAIYGYTF
.,TRBV7-8,TRBJ1-3,TRBD1,TGTGCCAGCAGCTTAGTCCAACTACAGGGGGCCGGCGGAAACACCATATATTTT,CASSLVQLQGAGGNTIYF
.,TRBV6-4,TRBJ2-2,.,TGTGCCAGCAGTGGGGGGGCGAACACCGGGGAGCTGTTTTTT,CASSGGANTGELFF
.,TRBV2,TRBJ1-5,.,TGTGCCAGCAGTCCTCAGGGATCCAATCAGCCCCAGCATTTT,CASSPQGSNQPQHF
.,TRBV5-6,TRBJ1-1,.,TGTGCCAGCAGCCGGACTCCGTCGGGGGCTGAAGCTTTCTTT,CASSRTPSGAEAFF
.,TRBV4-1,TRBJ2-7,TRBD1,TGCGCCAGCAGCCAAGGACAGGGCGGCCACGAGCAGTACTTC,CASSQGQGGHEQYF
.,TRBV6-5,TRBJ1-6,.,TGTGCCAGCAGTTACCGAAACTCACCCCTCCACTTT,CASSYRNSPLHF
once,TRBV2,TRBJ2-3,.,TGTGCCATCCGGGACTTCACAGATACGCAGTATTTT,CAIRDFTDTQYF
.,TRBV28,TRBJ1-2,TRBD1,TGTGCCAGCAGTGGGGACAGGGCCCAAGGATCTAACTATGGCTACACCTTC,CASSGDRAQGSNYGYTF
.,TRBV5-1,TRBJ2-7,.,TGCGCCAGCAGGAGGGGGGCCGCGGTCGATGGCGAGCAGTACTTC,CASRRGAAVDGEQYF
.,TRBV19,TRBJ1-2,.,TGTGCCAGTATGAATTTCGGGGGCTATCGCTATGGCTACACCTTC,CASMNFGGYRYGYTF
once,TRBV5-1,TRBJ2-2,TRBD2,TGCGCCAGCAGCTTTAGAGGACTAGCGGGGGACATTACCGGGGAGCTGTTTTTT,CASSFRGLAGDITGELFF
.,TRBV5-6,TRBJ2-7,TRBD1,TGTGCCAGCAGCTTGCAAGCGAACAGGGGGTGGCAGTACTTC,CASSLQANRGWQYF
.,TRBV5-1,TRBJ2-5,.,TGCGCCAGCAGCTTGGGGGTTAGGGAGACCCAGTACTTC,CASSLGVRETQYF
.,TRBV27,TRBJ1-5,.,TGTGCCAGCCCATCAACAAGAAGGGGCCTAACAGTAAATCAGCCCCAGCATTTT,CASPSTRRGLTVNQPQHF
.,TRBV7-9,TRBJ1-1,.,TGTGCCAGCAGCCGTGACAGAGGAACTGAAGCTTTCTTT,CASSRDRGTEAFF
once,TRBV3-1/TRBV3-2,TRBJ2-7,.,TGTGCCAGCAGCCAAGGTTTGGAGCGGAGGAGCTCCTACGAGCAGTACTTC,CASSQGLERRSSYEQYF
.,TRBV2,TRBJ1-2,.,TGTGCCAGCAGTTCCGGGGGCGGTCGCTATGGCTACACCTTC,CASSSGGGRYGYTF
.,TRBV6-5,TRBJ2-1,TRBD2,TGTGCCAGCAGTTACTCGTCAGGGGGACTAGCTTCTGAGCAGTTCTTC,CASSYSSGGLASEQFF
.,TRBV19,TRBJ1-1,.,TGTGCCAGTAGAGCCCTACAGGGCCTTGGGACTGAAGCTTTCTTT,CASRALQGLGTEAFF
.,TRBV6-5,TRBJ2-3,.,TGTGCCAGCAGTTACAGGAGGGGAGCAGATACGCAGTATTTT,CASSYRRGADTQYF
once,TRBV2,TRBJ2-1,.,TGTGCCAGCAGTGGTTGGGGATTTGAGCAGTTCTTC,CASSGWGFEQFF
.,TRBV7-3,TRBJ1-5,.,TGTGCCAGCCACGCTAGTCAGCCCCAGCATTTT,CASHASQPQHF
.,TRBV4-2,TRBJ1-2,.,TGTGCCAGCAGCCAACCCCGGGGGGGAGGAGACCTCTATGGCTACACCTTC,CASSQPRGGGDLYGYTF
once,TRBV6-5,TRBJ1-3,.,TGTGCCAGCAGTAGGTCTGACGGCTCTGGAAACACCATATATTTT,CASSRSDGSGNTIYF
.,TRBV5-1,TRBJ1-6,.,TGCGCCAGCAGCTTGGATAGGTCCAGGAATTCACCCCTCCACTTT,CASSLDRSRNSPLHF
few,TRBV7-9,TRBJ1-6,.,TGTGCCAGCAGATCGGAGTATTCACCCCTCCACTTT,CASRSEYSPLHF
.,TRBV30,TRBJ1-6,.,TGTGCCTGGAGTGTACTGACAGTCAATTCACCCCTCCACTTT,CAWSVLTVNSPLHF
.,TRBV4-2,TRBJ1-3,.,TGTGCCAGCAGCCTTTGGACGGATTCCTCTGGAAACACCATATATTTT,CASSLWTDSSGNTIYF
.,TRBV5-1,TRBJ2-1,TRBD1,TGCGCCAGCAGCCCCGGGACAGGGTATCACAATGAGCAGTTCTTC,CASSPGTGYHNEQFF
.,TRBV6-5,TRBJ1-2,.,TGTGCCAGCAGTCCCCCAGGACGTCACTATGGCTACACCTTC,CASSPPGRHYGYTF